These 16 T cell receptor beta chains originate from one sample sequenced in a study of T-cell memory formation after mild COVID-19. MiXCR was run by TCRdb on the 5' RACE reads, yielding one entry per CDR3 protein. The sample yields some 100,000 distinct CDR3 sequences, roughly 11% seen once. Material for sequencing was PBMCs or a T cell subset sorted from them (not recorded which). The receptors derive from a man between 18 and 35 years old who had mild COVID-19 (a few samples of this study predate the infection). Cell type and time point are not known.

This chain connects TRBV4-1 to TRBJ1-1; tentatively, D is TRBD1 (5 bases). The CDR3 length is 18 residues. V was trimmed by 1 base and J by 0 bases, leaving 18 bases between them. The germline V gene encodes CDR1 MGHRA and CDR2 YSYEKL. The CDR3 DNA sequence: TGCGCCAGCAGCCAAGGGGACCCGAGGTTTGACGTGAACACTGAAGCTTTCTTT. Amino acid sequence: CASSQGDPRFDVNTEAFF.

This clonotype has just a few counts. J is TRBJ1-3 and V is TRBV29-1; D possibly corresponds to TRBD1 (5 bases). Germline lookup yields CDR1 SQVTM and CDR2 ANQGSEA. This CDR3 is 12 amino acids long. The V end lost 6 bases, the J end lost 3 bases, and 9 bases lay between the germline ends. DNA of the CDR3: TGCAGCGTGGGGGTTTTTGGAAACACCATATATTTT. Translating it yields CSVGVFGNTIYF.

This clonotype was seen a few times. The CDR3 region is CASSLFGTYGYTF. The CDR3 DNA reads TGTGCCAGCAGCTTATTCGGCACCTATGGCTACACCTTC. The V call is TRBV7-9, the J call TRBJ1-2; D is ambiguous. Trimming left V 2 bases short and J 4 bases short, with 8 bases between. The CDR3 is 13 residues long. CDR1 is SEHNR, CDR2 FQNEAQ, per germline (reference sequence).

This chain uses TRBV6-5 with TRBJ1-2; D unresolved. Germline CDR1 is MNHEY and CDR2 is SVGAGI. This CDR3 comprises 13 residues. V was pared by 2 bases and J by 3 bases, with 7 bases between. CDR3 DNA sequence: TGTGCCAGCAGTTACGGGTCACACTATGGCTACACCTTC. Residues: CASSYGSHYGYTF.

J is TRBJ2-7 and V is TRBV20-1; possibly TRBD1 for D (6 bases). Germline assignment: CDR1 DFQATT and CDR2 SNEGSKA (reference sequence). V lost 6 bases to trimming and J lost 2 bases, with 14 bases between them. This CDR3 region has 13 residues. CDR3 in amino acids: CSARTVRAYEQYF. In DNA form, the CDR3 reads TGCAGTGCCAGGACAGTAAGAGCCTACGAGCAGTACTTC.

This clonotype was seen only a few times. The CDR3 DNA reads TGTGCCAGCAGCTATAGACTCGACGAGCAGTACTTC. It encodes CASSYRLDEQYF. The V call is TRBV5-5, the J call TRBJ2-7; D is unclear. The CDR3 runs to 12 residues. Germline CDR1 reads SGHKS; CDR2 reads YYEKEE (reference sequence). Trimming left V 3 bases short and J 5 bases short, with 9 bases between.

This clonotype came up a few times. The chain recombines TRBV18 with TRBJ2-1; maybe TRBD1 (6 bases). Germline assignment: CDR1 KGHSH and CDR2 LQKENI. The CDR3 extends over 15 amino acids. Trimming took 6 bases from V and 4 from J, leaving 16 bases between them. The CDR3 is CASSLGRGSYNEQFF. In DNA form, the CDR3 reads TGTGCCAGCTCCCTAGGAAGGGGGAGTTACAATGAGCAGTTCTTC.

The chain couples TRBV4-3 to TRBJ1-1; maybe TRBD1 (5 bases). Germline V gives CDR1 LGHNA, CDR2 YSLEER. The CDR3 runs 15 residues. Trimming took off 0 bases at V and 7 bases at J, with 15 bases between the two ends. The CDR3 loop reads CASSQDGSGFSEAFF. CDR3 DNA: TGCGCCAGCAGCCAAGATGGTTCAGGGTTTAGTGAAGCTTTCTTT.

This clonotype was detected ten times or more. This sequence joins TRBV19 and TRBJ2-7; D remains ambiguous. There are 13 residues in the CDR3. Germline V lookup: CDR1 LNHDA, CDR2 SQIVND (reference sequence). V lost 5 bases, J lost 9 bases, and 17 bases lay in between. This CDR3 is CASSQRAAGGQYF. CDR3 in DNA: TGTGCCAGTAGTCAACGGGCCGCAGGCGGGCAGTACTTC.

This rearrangement joins TRBV24-1 to TRBJ2-3; 14 bases match TRBD2. The V gene's germline CDR1 is KGHDR and CDR2 SFDVKD. V was clipped by 4 bases and J by 5 bases; unmatched bases: 4. The CDR3 extends over 16 amino acids. The DNA for the CDR3 is TGTGCCACCAGTGAGACTAGCGGGGGGGGTCTAGATACGCAGTATTTT. It translates to CATSETSGGGLDTQYF.

This clonotype was detected a few times. The chain is built from TRBV6-5 and TRBJ2-5, with TRBD1 matching over 10 bases. The germline gives CDR1 MNHEY, CDR2 SVGAGI. The CDR3 covers 16 residues. With V trimmed by 6 bases and J by 2 bases, 9 bases remained unmatched. Written as DNA, the CDR3 is TGTGCCAGCAGCTCGGGTTGGGACAGGGGACAAGAGACCCAGTACTTC. It is translated as CASSSGWDRGQETQYF.

The V and J genes are TRBV27 and TRBJ1-2; D is unresolved. Trimming pared 1 base from V and 4 bases from J, leaving 10 bases between. The CDR3 length is 14 residues. Germline CDR1 is MNHEY and CDR2 is SMNVEV (reference sequence). CDR3 region: CASSLLGSGYGYTF. CDR3 DNA: TGTGCCAGCAGTTTATTGGGGTCAGGCTATGGCTACACCTTC.

The chain couples TRBV11-2 to TRBJ2-1; a possible D gene is TRBD2 (6 bases). The V end was cut by 5 bases, the J end by 9 bases, with 20 bases between. The CDR3 spans 15 residues. CDR1 and CDR2 (germline): SGHAT, FQNNGV. CDR3 amino acids: CASSPSWPSEGEQFF. CDR3 sequence (DNA): TGTGCCAGCAGCCCCTCCTGGCCTAGCGAAGGTGAGCAGTTCTTC.

This clonotype occurred a few times. The genes are TRBV7-2 and TRBJ1-3, with D hard to call. Trimming left V 5 bases short and J 1 base short, with 12 bases between. The CDR3 is made up of 15 amino acids. The V gene's germline CDR1 is SGHTA and CDR2 FQGNSA. The CDR3 region is CASSPQPPSGNTIYF. The DNA of the CDR3 is TGTGCCAGCAGCCCCCAGCCTCCATCTGGAAACACCATATATTTT.

This clonotype has at least ten counts. V gene TRBV7-9 combines with J gene TRBJ2-5; D perhaps matches TRBD1 (6 bases). Trimming pared 3 bases from V and 5 bases from J, leaving 16 bases between. The germline CDR1 and CDR2 sequences are SEHNR and FQNEAQ (reference sequence). The CDR3 extends over 15 amino acids. The CDR3 sequence is CASSLFQGLGETQYF. CDR3 sequence (DNA): TGTGCCAGCAGCTTGTTCCAGGGGCTAGGGGAGACCCAGTACTTC.

The chain uses TRBV7-8 and TRBJ2-2, with D unresolved. This CDR3 is 14 amino acids long. Trimming removed 3 bases from V and 7 bases from J, with 12 bases in between. Germline CDR1 reads SGHVS; CDR2 reads FQNEAQ. The CDR3 coding sequence is TGTGCCAGCAGCTTTGAGGTTGTTAACGGGGAGCTGTTTTTT. It is translated as CASSFEVVNGELFF. Drawing the rest from reference TRBV7-8 and TRBJ2-2, the complete variable domain is GAGVSQSPRYKVAKRGQDVALRCDPISGHVSLFWYQQALGQGPEFLTYFQNEAQLDKSGLPSDRFFAERPEGSVSTLKIQRTQQEDSAVYLCASSFEVVNGELFFGEGSRLTVL.